The clone carrying this T cell receptor beta chain turned up a few times. The target antigen is unknown. These data are taken from a study of T cells after yellow fever vaccination. V lost 7 bases and J lost 6, with 19 bases in between. Per germline, CDR1 SGHNT and CDR2 YYREEE (reference sequence). The CDR3 is 14 amino acids. TCRdb independently ran MiXCR on the 5' RACE reads; one entry per CDR3 protein. The data contain 250,000 to 400,000 distinct CDR3 sequences, about 4% of them singletons. Study findings and constraints: Few clonotypes appeared in both CD4 and CD8 compartments. Once the booster was given, most primary-vaccination clones reappeared, at around 96% for CD4 and around 90% for CD8.

This sequence originates from a man aged 18 to 29 who received the YFV17D yellow fever vaccine. The chain recombines TRBV5-4 with TRBJ2-5; D not resolved. The sample consisted of PBMCs, taken 5 days after the yellow fever booster vaccination. CDR3 DNA sequence: TGTGCCAGCCGCATTAGTGCGGACCTAAAGACCCAGTACTTC. It yields the protein CASRISADLKTQYF.